This TCR beta chain was captured by sequencing in a study of cytomegalovirus exposure and HLA in healthy donors. The PCR was carried out with 60 Vbeta primers and 13 Jbeta primers. Clones were sequenced by immunoSEQ multiplex PCR, and TCRdb holds only the in-frame ones, with some missing. Here the sample spans about 120,000 clones, 70% to 80% being singletons. CDR1 is SGHDN, CDR2 FVKESK, per germline. The CDR3 sequence is 15 residues long. With respect to this clone: The germline gene is not matched at one end of the junction; a read error may be the cause. The sample has other DNA sequences that encode this CDR3 too.

The TCR comes from a female donor in good health and CMV-seronegative. The sequenced sample was PBMCs. The chain recombines TRBV14 with TRBJ1-4, with D unclear. CDR3: CASSQDTSTEEKLFF. The CDR3 DNA reads TGCGCCAGCAGCCAAGATACGTCCACTGAGGAAAAACTGTTTTTT.